These 28 T cell receptor beta chains came from one sample sequenced in a study of metastatic and nonmetastatic thyroid tumors (dated by TCRdb to 2018 to 2020). Before undergoing thyroid surgery, none of the patients had been given any kind of treatment. Receptor amplification or capture employed PCR. This sample was sequenced with an Illumina HiSeq 4000. Clones were called with MiXCR by TCRdb after fastp trimmed the public reads at Q25, and only in-frame beta chains were retained. For this sample there are 50,000 or so clones; about 20% appear just once. In total, the top ten clones hold about 4% of the sample. Specimen: blood. The receptors originated from a male donor with papillary thyroid cancer or a benign thyroid nodule (not recorded which). Some clones in this sample may be carry-over from other donors' samples.

This clone was counted many times. For the CDR3, the DNA is TGTGCCAGCAGCCCCAACCGACTTAGCTACGAGCAGTACTTC. Amino acids: CASSPNRLSYEQYF. The chain couples TRBV6-2 or TRBV6-3 to TRBJ2-7; no clear D gene. Between the trimmed V and J ends, which lost 6 bases and 3 bases, there was a span of 15 bases. The CDR3 extends over 14 amino acids. The germline CDR1 and CDR2 sequences are MNHEY and SVGEGT.

This clone was seen a handful of times. The V gene is TRBV6-1, the J gene TRBJ2-7; D may be TRBD2 (6 bases). CDR3 size: 15 residues. V shed 1 base and J shed 7 bases, with 17 bases lying between them. Germline V gene sequence: CDR1 MNHNS, CDR2 SASEGT. The CDR3 is CASSEGPGGVEEQYF. Here the CDR3 DNA reads TGTGCCAGCAGTGAAGGGCCCGGAGGGGTTGAAGAGCAGTACTTC.

The chain is built from TRBV20-1 and TRBJ2-2; TRBD2 is a possible D gene (6 bases). This CDR3 region has 16 residues. Germline assignment: CDR1 DFQATT and CDR2 SNEGSKA (reference sequence). Trimming removed 2 bases from V and 6 bases from J, with 19 bases in between. The CDR3 loop is CSARSRFAGTAGELFF. In nucleotides, the CDR3 is TGCAGTGCTAGATCCCGTTTTGCGGGGACGGCCGGGGAGCTGTTTTTT.

This clone has a handful of counts. The gene calls are TRBV28 and TRBJ2-7, with 11 bases lining up with TRBD2. Germline values: CDR1 MDHEN, CDR2 SYDVKM. After removal of 5 bases from V and 3 bases from J, the junction contained 6 bases not matched to a gene. This CDR3 spans 15 amino acids. Written as DNA, the CDR3 is TGTGCCAGCAGTCCCCCCGGGACTAGCGGCTACGAGCAGTACTTC. It translates to CASSPPGTSGYEQYF.

This clone turned up a few times. An end of the junction differs from the germline gene, which may be a read error. The identical CDR3 is also encoded by other nucleotide sequences in the sample. This chain uses TRBV5-6 with TRBJ2-1, with D tentatively TRBD2 (6 bases). CDR1 is SGHDT and CDR2 is YYEEEE in the germline V gene. This CDR3 is built from 15 residues. The CDR3 sequence is CASSPRGSSYNEQFF. As DNA, the CDR3 is TGTGCCAGCAGCCCGCGGGGTAGCTCCTACAATGAGCAATTCTTC.

The chain links TRBV30 to TRBJ1-6; D is unclear. Germline V gene lookup returns CDR1 GTSNPN and CDR2 SVGIG (reference sequence). The CDR3 length is 12 residues. Trimming took off 3 bases at V and 7 bases at J, with 7 bases between the two ends. The CDR3: CAWRYINSPLHF. The DNA of the CDR3 is TGTGCCTGGAGGTACATAAATTCACCCCTCCACTTT.

This clone was counted only a few times. This sequence joins TRBV6-5 and TRBJ2-1; D is unresolved. Germline CDR1 and CDR2: MNHEY and SVGAGI. This CDR3 region has 13 residues. V lost 1 base and J 7 bases, leaving 8 bases between the germline ends. The CDR3 DNA reads TGTGCCAGCAGTTACTTGGCGGAAAATGAGCAGTTCTTC. This encodes CASSYLAENEQFF.

V gene TRBV12-3 or TRBV12-4 combines with J gene TRBJ1-6; 8 bases are shared with TRBD1. The CDR3 extends over 15 amino acids. The ends lost 4 bases at V and 9 bases at J; junction bases unmatched: 8. CDR3 sequence (DNA): TGTGCCAGCAGTTCCCGGGACAGGTGGACTTCACCCCTCCACTTT. Translation: CASSSRDRWTSPLHF.

Written as DNA, the CDR3 is TGTGCCCAGTCCCCCGGACTAATTCAACCTTACGAGCAGTACTTC. Protein product: CAQSPGLIQPYEQYF. The chain has TRBV27 and TRBJ2-7; weak D call: TRBD2 (6 bases). The CDR3 contains 15 residues. V lost 11 bases and J 4 bases, leaving 24 bases between the germline ends. The germline V gene encodes CDR1 MNHEY and CDR2 SMNVEV (reference sequence).

To note about this clone: This CDR3 is missing its conserved last phenylalanine or tryptophan, likely due to a read error. The chain joins TRBV7-2 to TRBJ1-4, with D unclear. CDR3 size: 16 residues. Germline CDR1 and CDR2: SGHTA and FQGNSA. With 1 base removed from V and 0 bases from J, the gap between germline ends came to 9 bases. The CDR3: CASSLDRLATNEKLFS. The CDR3 DNA is TGTGCCAGCAGCTTAGACAGACTCGCAACTAATGAAAAACTGTTTTCT.

The sample holds many counts of this clone. The V and J genes are TRBV28 and TRBJ2-2, with a tentative D call TRBD2 (6 bases). Trimming shortened V by 5 bases and J by 4 bases, and 17 bases separated the two germline ends. CDR1 MDHEN and CDR2 SYDVKM come from the germline V gene. The CDR3 runs to 16 residues. This CDR3 is CASSTQLVGGTGELFF. CDR3 DNA sequence: TGTGCCAGCAGTACCCAACTAGTGGGGGGCACCGGGGAGCTGTTTTTT. Together with reference TRBV28 and TRBJ2-2, the CDR3 gives the full variable domain: DVKVTQSSRYLVKRTGEKVFLECVQDMDHENMFWYRQDPGLGLRLIYFSYDVKMKEKGDIPEGYSVSREKKERFSLILESASTNQTSMYLCASSTQLVGGTGELFFGEGSRLTVL.

To note about this clone: An end of the junction does not agree with germline; a read error may underlie this. The V and J genes are TRBV27 and TRBJ1-1; D gene unclear. In germline, CDR1 is MNHEY, CDR2 SMNVEV (reference sequence). The CDR3 has 14 amino acids. CDR3 protein: CASILRAWNTEAFF. In DNA, the CDR3 is TGTGCCAGCATTTTAAGGGCCTGGAACACTGAAGCTTTCTTT.

This clone came up a few times. Since a much larger clone is just one base distant, this may be a read error. Likely a read error: the CDR3 ends without its conserved phenylalanine or tryptophan. The chain has TRBV7-9 and TRBJ1-6; D is possibly TRBD1 (6 bases). CDR1 SEHNR and CDR2 FQNEAQ come from the germline V gene (reference sequence). Trimming cost V 2 bases and J 8 bases, with 13 bases left between them. CDR3 length equals 15 residues. The CDR3 spells CASSLWMPGDSPLHL. The CDR3 nucleotides read TGTGCCAGCAGCTTATGGATGCCAGGGGATTCACCCCTCCACCTT.

CDR3 bases: TGTGCCTGGAAAGGGGAACCTGACTCCTACGAGCAGTACTTC. This sequence encodes CAWKGEPDSYEQYF. J is TRBJ2-7 and V is TRBV30; the D gene is possibly TRBD1 (5 bases). Germline CDR1 GTSNPN, CDR2 SVGIG (reference sequence). Trimming removed 4 bases from V and 0 bases from J, with 13 bases in between. CDR3 length: 14 amino acids. Combining the CDR3 with reference TRBV30 and TRBJ2-7 gives the whole variable domain SQTIHQWPATLVQPVGSPLSLECTVEGTSNPNLYWYRQAAGRGLQLLFYSVGIGQISSEVPQNLSASRPQDRQFILSSKKLLLSDSGFYLCAWKGEPDSYEQYFGPGTRLTVT.

The V call is TRBV7-3, the J call TRBJ2-7, with D perhaps matching TRBD1 or TRBD2 (5 bases each). The germline V gene encodes CDR1 SGHTA and CDR2 FQGTGA. V was trimmed by 3 bases and J by 6 bases, leaving 15 bases between them. This CDR3 contains 14 residues. DNA for the CDR3: TGTGCCAGCAGCTTCTCCGGGGCCGACGCCGAGCAGTACTTC. This translates into CASSFSGADAEQYF.

The chain is built from TRBV7-2 and TRBJ1-2; no clear D gene. The CDR3 length is 13 residues. The germline V and J ends were trimmed by 3 bases and 8 bases, with 13 bases remaining between them. The germline V gene has CDR1 SGHTA and CDR2 FQGNSA. The CDR3 spells CASSLGPDSGYTF. As DNA, the CDR3 is TGTGCCAGCAGCTTGGGTCCAGATAGCGGCTACACCTTC.

The gene calls are TRBV2 and TRBJ2-1, with no clear D. This CDR3 has 15 residues. Looked up from germline, CDR1 is SNHLY and CDR2 is FYNNEI. V lost 3 bases and J 9 bases, leaving 18 bases between the germline ends. In DNA, the CDR3 is TGTGCCAGCAGTGATTGTGAGGCGGTTTTCGGTGAGCAGTTCTTC. This gives the protein CASSDCEAVFGEQFF.

Ten or more counts support this clone. This clone may be a read error of a much larger clone one base away. The chain has TRBV12-3 or TRBV12-4 and TRBJ1-1; TRBD1 might be the D (6 bases). V gave up 6 bases and J gave up 0 bases, with 8 bases separating them. The CDR3 sequence is 13 residues long. CDR3 in amino acids: CASRRQVNTEAFF. The CDR3 DNA is TGTGCCAGCAGGAGACAGGTGAACACTGAAGCTTTCTTT.

This clone was found a few times. This chain links TRBV27 with TRBJ2-7, with D perhaps TRBD1 (5 bases). The germline V gene encodes CDR1 MNHEY and CDR2 SMNVEV (reference sequence). The CDR3 extends over 13 amino acids. Trimming cost V 6 bases and J 3 bases, with 12 bases left between them. The chain's CDR3 is CASSHTRGYEQYF. The CDR3 DNA sequence: TGTGCCAGCAGCCACACAAGGGGCTACGAGCAGTACTTC.

This clone was recorded many times. The genes are TRBV6-1 and TRBJ2-1; possibly TRBD1 for D (6 bases). V gave up 6 bases and J gave up 4 bases, with 10 bases separating them. Germline V CDR1 and CDR2: MNHNS, SASEGT. CDR3 length equals 13 residues. CDR3 sequence: CASSGQSYNEQFF. DNA of the CDR3: TGTGCCAGCAGCGGACAGTCGTACAATGAGCAGTTCTTC.

This clone was observed many times. This chain uses TRBV5-6 with TRBJ2-3; 14 nucleotides line up with TRBD2. The V gene end was trimmed by 2 bases and the J gene end by 6 bases; junction bases not matched to a gene: 8. Germline V gives CDR1 SGHDT, CDR2 YYEEEE. The CDR3 is made up of 17 amino acids. CDR3 sequence: CASSFWGLAGVEDTQYF. CDR3 coding DNA: TGTGCCAGCAGCTTTTGGGGACTAGCGGGAGTTGAGGATACGCAGTATTTT.

This clone was detected many times. The chain employs TRBV7-2 and TRBJ2-7; 7 bases map to TRBD1. Germline V CDR1 and CDR2: SGHTA, FQGNSA. V lost 3 bases, J lost 2 bases, and 13 bases stayed unmatched. This CDR3 spans 17 amino acids. The CDR3, as DNA: TGTGCCAGCAGCTTCGCCCCCCGGGACAGACCGACCTACGAGCAGTACTTC. This translates into CASSFAPRDRPTYEQYF.

The sample holds many counts of this clone. The gene calls are TRBV3-1 and TRBJ2-5; maybe TRBD1 (5 bases). CDR3 size: 12 residues. Trimming shortened V by 7 bases and J by 5 bases, and 11 bases separated the two germline ends. Germline V gene lookup returns CDR1 LGHDT and CDR2 YNNKEL (reference sequence). This CDR3 reads CASTAKGETQYF. The CDR3 nucleotides are TGTGCCAGCACCGCCAAGGGGGAGACCCAGTACTTC.

At least ten counts were recorded for this clone. The chain links TRBV20-1 to TRBJ2-5, with D perhaps matching TRBD1 (6 bases). V was trimmed by 6 bases and J by 1 base, leaving 12 bases between them. Germline-derived CDR1 and CDR2 are DFQATT and SNEGSKA (reference sequence). The CDR3 sequence is 13 residues long. The CDR3 spells CSATGQIQETQYF. Here the CDR3 DNA reads TGCAGTGCCACTGGACAGATCCAAGAGACCCAGTACTTC.

This clone was observed many times. This rearrangement joins TRBV18 to TRBJ1-1; D gene ambiguous. Per germline, CDR1 KGHSH and CDR2 LQKENI. This CDR3 spans 13 amino acids. V was clipped by 4 bases and J by 3 bases, with 9 bases between them. CDR3 DNA: TGTGCCAGCTCACAAGCCCGAGACACTGAAGCTTTCTTT. Its protein product is CASSQARDTEAFF.

This clone has a count of ten or more. The chain combines TRBV9 with TRBJ2-3, with 8 bases that match TRBD1. Germline V gives CDR1 SGDLS, CDR2 YYNGEE. There are 16 residues in the CDR3. The V and J ends lost 4 bases and 0 bases, in that order; junction bases with no gene match: 7. The CDR3 sequence: CASSLRTGRSTDTQYF. CDR3 DNA sequence: TGTGCCAGCAGCTTGAGGACAGGGCGGAGCACAGATACGCAGTATTTT.

Worth noting for this clone: At one end, the junction sequence differs from germline, possibly due to a read error. V gene TRBV28 combines with J gene TRBJ2-3; 11 bases fit TRBD2. The CDR3 has 16 amino acids. In germline, CDR1 is MDHEN, CDR2 SYDVKM. The CDR3 sequence is CASGFPTSGVTDTQYF. In DNA, the CDR3 is TGTGCCAGCGGTTTTCCGACTAGCGGGGTCACAGATACGCAGTATTTT.

This clone was counted at least ten times. V gene TRBV12-5 combines with J gene TRBJ2-1, with 14 bases fitting TRBD2. Germline V lookup: CDR1 LGHNT, CDR2 FRNRAP. V was pared by 0 bases and J by 7 bases, with 8 bases of the junction left unmatched. The CDR3 sequence is 18 residues long. The CDR3 is CASGLVATSGRAGNEQFF. CDR3 sequence (DNA): TGTGCTAGTGGTTTGGTAGCGACTAGCGGGAGGGCCGGAAATGAGCAGTTCTTC.